This T cell receptor beta chain was identified in a study of shared clonotypes between healthy human individuals (dated by TCRdb to 2019 to 2021). For the study in its entirety: A couple of women and a few men aged 18 to 49 years were included in the cohort. For each donor, CD4 naive and CD4 memory were each given three plates, CD8 naive was given two plates, and CD8 memory was given one plate. The study deeply sequenced blood TCR repertoires of about 5 healthy adults to estimate repertoire size and the extent of clonotype sharing between individuals. Different laboratories and diverse techniques were used to prepare libraries and sequence TCR repertoires, to increase sequencing depth and limit assay-specific biases. Per donor, leukapheresis produced somewhere between about 0.85 and 10 billion PBMCs.

Points the paper makes about the study in general: The small number of donors limited the genetic and exposure-history diversity represented. Even with the large sequencing depth, rarefaction of the sorted-subset datasets indicated that sequencing was incomplete. Estimated clonotype richness was generally larger for naive than for memory subsets. Sampling was limited to blood, and TCR repertoires in tissue likely differ from TCR repertoires in blood. Across several donors, 5% to 6% of naive CD4, around 3.3% of naive CD8, 2.3% of memory CD4, and under 0.45% of memory CD8 clonotypes were shared. Clonotypes shared by all four sorted-subset donors showed higher generation probabilities than non-shared clonotypes. Pairwise subsampling led to the expectation that sequencing depth would affect the degree of clonotype sharing among donors.

TCR CDR3 regions were amplified from genomic DNA by multiplex PCR using the deep immunoSEQ assay. Extracted genomic DNA from each cell subset was spread evenly across all wells of several immunoSEQ 96-well plates, with each plate serving as a replicate. For sorted subsets, approximately 190 ng genomic DNA, equal to some 28,000 T cell genomes, was loaded into each replicate PCR. The purified libraries were quantified using a Qubit 3.0 fluorometer, sized with a Bioanalyzer 2100, and then quantified again using the KAPA Library Quantification kit. A separate single-read 150-cycle Illumina NextSeq 550 flow cell was used to sequence each immunoSEQ 96-well plate. Concerning the study's data processing: Because the immunoSEQ output held only junctional sequences and lacked quality scores, the filtering could not match the filtering applied to full-length reads. Sequences were annotated with PyIR, a Python wrapper for IgBLAST v1.9, and V/J genes and CDR3 were assigned using IMGT germline references. Reads were removed for weak V/J assignments (E-value above 1e-6), missing CDR3, stop codons, out-of-frame junctions, or ambiguous translated residues. V3J clonotypes were defined as sequences sharing an identical inferred V gene, J gene, and CDR3 amino acid sequence. To compute the percentage overlap between repertoires, the number of shared unique clonotypes was divided by the size of the smaller repertoire. Repertoire richness was assessed with RTK rarefaction, the Chao1 estimator, and Recon v2.1 estimates of unobserved clonotypes. Generation probabilities for all TCRbeta clonotypes obtained by the gDNA method from a handful of donors were computed using OLGA. This is the immuneACCESS table as TCRdb keeps it, with only in-frame sequences that have V and J called. A part of the clones is gone; compared with another copy, unresolved V genes explain less than half, and the rest is unexplained. The V and J calls and clone size are taken from that table; D and trimming were inferred from the DNA. This sample lists about 2 million clones; 85% to 95% were detected once. The leading ten clones occupy 0.13% of the sample.

In regard to this clone: The specificity of this receptor is unknown. No much larger clone exists at a distance of one base, and base qualities are not known.

Donors were healthy HIV-negative adults with no recently reported acute infections or vaccinations. Only Caucasian adults living in Nashville, Tennessee, USA were represented among the donors. CD4+ T cells were enriched through magnetic negative selection, after which naive cells were positively selected on CD45RA and the remaining negative fraction served as the memory subset. After blood collection by leukapheresis, PBMCs were isolated using Ficoll-Histopaque density gradient centrifugation and then cryopreserved in the vapor phase of liquid nitrogen. Purity and quantity of every magnetically sorted T cell population were checked by analytical flow cytometry. From each sorted fraction, genomic DNA was isolated and quantified by UV absorbance on a Nanodrop 2000c. The sample was naive CD4+ T cells sorted from blood. This specimen's cell subset or site label, interpreted: CD45RA+ positively selected. This clonotype originated in a man aged 18 to 35 in good health.

The DNA reads TGTGCCTGGAGCCCGGACAGGGACTACGGGGAGCTGTTTTTT. Translated, it reads CAWSPDRDYGELFF. The sequence is built from TRBV30 and TRBJ2-2; matching of 8 bases hints at TRBD1 as the D gene. Counted from cysteine to phenylalanine, this CDR3 has 14 amino acids. Here the CDR3 DNA is all that survives: 42 bases in frame from base 1. From the germline V gene (reference sequence), CDR1 is GTSNPN and CDR2 is SVGIG. At the junction V is shortened by 3 bases and J by 7 bases, with 15 bases in between.